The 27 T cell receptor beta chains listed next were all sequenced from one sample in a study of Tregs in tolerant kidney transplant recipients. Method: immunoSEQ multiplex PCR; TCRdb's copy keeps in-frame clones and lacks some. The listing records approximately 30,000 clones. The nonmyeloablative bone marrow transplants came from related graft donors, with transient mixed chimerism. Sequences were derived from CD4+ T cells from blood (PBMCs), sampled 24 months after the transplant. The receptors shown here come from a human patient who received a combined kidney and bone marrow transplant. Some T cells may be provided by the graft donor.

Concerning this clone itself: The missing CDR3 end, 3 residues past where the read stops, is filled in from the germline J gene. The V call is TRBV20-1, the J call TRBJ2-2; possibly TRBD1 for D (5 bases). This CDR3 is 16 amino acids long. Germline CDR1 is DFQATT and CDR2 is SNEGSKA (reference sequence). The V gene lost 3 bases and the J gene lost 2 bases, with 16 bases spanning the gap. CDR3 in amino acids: CSARDRRWGNTGELFF. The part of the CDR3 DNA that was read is TGCAGTGCTAGGGACCGACGATGGGGCAACACCGGGGAG.

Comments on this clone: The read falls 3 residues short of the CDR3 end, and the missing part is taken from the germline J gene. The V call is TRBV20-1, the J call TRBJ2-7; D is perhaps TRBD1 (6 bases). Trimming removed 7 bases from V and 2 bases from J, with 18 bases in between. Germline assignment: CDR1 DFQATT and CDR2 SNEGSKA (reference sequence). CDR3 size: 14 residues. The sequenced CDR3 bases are TGCAGTGTTAGTCTGGGGGCGCCGACCTACGAG. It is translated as CSVSLGAPTYE. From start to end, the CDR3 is CSVSLGAPTYEQYF.

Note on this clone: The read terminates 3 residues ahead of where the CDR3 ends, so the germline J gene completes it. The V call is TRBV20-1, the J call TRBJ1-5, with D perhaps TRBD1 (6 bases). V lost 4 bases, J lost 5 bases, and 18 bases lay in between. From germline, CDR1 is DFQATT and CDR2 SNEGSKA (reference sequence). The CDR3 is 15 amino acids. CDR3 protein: CSAKEGGGRDQPQHF. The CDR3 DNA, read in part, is TGCAGTGCTAAGGAGGGTGGGGGCCGAGATCAGCCC.

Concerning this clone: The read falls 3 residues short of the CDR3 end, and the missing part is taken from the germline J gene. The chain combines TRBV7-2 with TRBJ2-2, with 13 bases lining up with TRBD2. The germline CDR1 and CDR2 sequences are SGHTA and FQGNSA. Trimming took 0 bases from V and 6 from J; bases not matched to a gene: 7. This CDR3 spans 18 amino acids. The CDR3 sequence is CASSLAGLAGVLAGELFF. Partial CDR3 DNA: TGTGCCAGCAGCTTAGCTGGACTAGCGGGAGTTTTGGCCGGGGAG.

CDR3 DNA, as far as it was read: TGCGCCAGCAGCTTGGGTGTTCGTGAG. It encodes CASSLGVRE. In full, the CDR3 is CASSLGVREQFF. V gene TRBV5-1 combines with J gene TRBJ2-1, with unresolved D. Sequencing ends 3 residues short of the CDR3 end; the germline J gene provides the rest. The CDR3 loop spans 12 amino acids. Between the trimmed V and J ends, which lost 0 bases and 9 bases, there was a span of 7 bases. CDR1 is SGHRS and CDR2 is YFSETQ in the germline V gene.

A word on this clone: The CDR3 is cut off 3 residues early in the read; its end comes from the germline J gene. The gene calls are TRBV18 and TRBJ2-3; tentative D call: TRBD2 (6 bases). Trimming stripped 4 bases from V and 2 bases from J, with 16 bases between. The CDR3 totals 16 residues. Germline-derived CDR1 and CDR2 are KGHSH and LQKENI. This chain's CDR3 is CASSRGVKGATDTQYF. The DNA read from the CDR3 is TGTGCCAGCTCACGCGGGGTGAAAGGGGCCACAGATACG.

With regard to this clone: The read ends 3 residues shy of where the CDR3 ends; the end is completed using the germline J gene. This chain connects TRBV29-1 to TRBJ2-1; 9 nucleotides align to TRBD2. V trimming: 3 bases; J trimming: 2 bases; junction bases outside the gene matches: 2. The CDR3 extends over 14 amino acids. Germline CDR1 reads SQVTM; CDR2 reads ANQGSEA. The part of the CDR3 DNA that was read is TGCAGCGTTGAGGGACTAGCAGCCTACAATGAG. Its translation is CSVEGLAAYNE. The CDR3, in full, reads CSVEGLAAYNEQFF.

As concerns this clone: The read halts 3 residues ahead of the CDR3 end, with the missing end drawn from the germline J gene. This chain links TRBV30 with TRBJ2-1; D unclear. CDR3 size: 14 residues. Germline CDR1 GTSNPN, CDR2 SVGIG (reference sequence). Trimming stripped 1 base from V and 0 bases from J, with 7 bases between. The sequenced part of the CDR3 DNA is TGTGCCTGGAGTGCTCTAAGCTCCTACAATGAG. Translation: CAWSALSSYNE. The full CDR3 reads CAWSALSSYNEQFF.

The CDR3 reads CSASIARSGLYEQYF. Partial CDR3 DNA: TGCAGTGCTAGTATCGCAAGATCCGGTCTTTACGAG. The chain has TRBV20-1 and TRBJ2-7; no clear D. The CDR3 end lies 3 residues beyond the end of the read and is filled in from the germline J gene. CDR1 is DFQATT and CDR2 is SNEGSKA in the germline V gene (reference sequence). Trimming left V 3 bases short and J 4 bases short, with 19 bases between. The CDR3 has 15 amino acids.

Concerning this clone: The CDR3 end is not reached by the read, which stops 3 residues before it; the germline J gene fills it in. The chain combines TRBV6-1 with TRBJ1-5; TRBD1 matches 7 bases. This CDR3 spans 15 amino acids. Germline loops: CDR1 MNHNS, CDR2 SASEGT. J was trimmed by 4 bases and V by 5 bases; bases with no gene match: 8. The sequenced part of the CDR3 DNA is TGTGCCAGCAGTCAAGACAGGGAATGGAATCAGCCC. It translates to CASSQDREWNQP. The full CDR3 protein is CASSQDREWNQPQHF.

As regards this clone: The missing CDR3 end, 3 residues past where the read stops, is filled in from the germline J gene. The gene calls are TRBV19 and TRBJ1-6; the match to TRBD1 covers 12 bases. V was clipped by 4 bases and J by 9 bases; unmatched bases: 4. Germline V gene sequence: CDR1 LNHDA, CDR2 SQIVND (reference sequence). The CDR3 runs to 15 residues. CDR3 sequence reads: CASSSTGQGASPLHF. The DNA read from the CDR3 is TGTGCCAGTAGTAGCACGGGACAGGGGGCTTCACCC.

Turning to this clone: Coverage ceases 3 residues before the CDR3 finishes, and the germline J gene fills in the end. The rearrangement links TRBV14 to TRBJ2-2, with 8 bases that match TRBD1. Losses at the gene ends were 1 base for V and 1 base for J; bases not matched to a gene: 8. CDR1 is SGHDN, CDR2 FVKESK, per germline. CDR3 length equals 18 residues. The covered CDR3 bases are TGTGCCAGCAGCCAAGTAAAGCCCGGACAGGGGAACACCGGGGAG. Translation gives CASSQVKPGQGNTGE. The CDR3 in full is CASSQVKPGQGNTGELFF.

Here the CDR3 reads CASRPEGVTQYF. CDR3 bases read: TGCGCCAGCAGGCCGGAGGGTGTAACG. The V and J genes are TRBV5-1 and TRBJ2-3, with D perhaps TRBD2 (6 bases). The read gets to within 3 residues of the CDR3 end, and the germline J gene fills in the rest. From germline, CDR1 is SGHRS and CDR2 YFSETQ. The CDR3 length is 12 residues.

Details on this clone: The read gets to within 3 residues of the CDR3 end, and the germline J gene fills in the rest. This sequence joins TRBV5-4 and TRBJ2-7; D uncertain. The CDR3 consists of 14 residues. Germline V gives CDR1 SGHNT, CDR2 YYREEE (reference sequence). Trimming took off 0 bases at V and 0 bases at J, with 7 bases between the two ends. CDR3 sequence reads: CASSLGGFSYEQYF. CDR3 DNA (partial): TGTGCCAGCAGCTTGGGCGGTTTCTCCTACGAG.

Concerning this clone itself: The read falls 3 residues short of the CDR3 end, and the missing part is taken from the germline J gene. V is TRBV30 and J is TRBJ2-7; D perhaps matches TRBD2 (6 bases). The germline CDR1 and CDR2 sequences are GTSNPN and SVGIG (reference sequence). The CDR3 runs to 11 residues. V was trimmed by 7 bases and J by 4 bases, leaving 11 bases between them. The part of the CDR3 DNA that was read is TGTGCCTCTGGAGGGGCGTACGAG. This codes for CASGGAYE. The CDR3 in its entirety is CASGGAYEQYF.

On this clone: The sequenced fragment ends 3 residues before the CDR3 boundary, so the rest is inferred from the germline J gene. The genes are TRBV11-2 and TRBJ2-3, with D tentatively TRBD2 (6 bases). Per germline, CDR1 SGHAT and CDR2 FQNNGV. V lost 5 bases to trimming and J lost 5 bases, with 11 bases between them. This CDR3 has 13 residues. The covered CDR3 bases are TGTGCCAGCAGCGTGGAGGGACTAGATACG. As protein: CASSVEGLDT. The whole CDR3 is CASSVEGLDTQYF. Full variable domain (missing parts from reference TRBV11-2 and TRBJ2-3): EAGVAQSPRYKIIEKRQSVAFWCNPISGHATLYWYQQILGQGPKLLIQFQNNGVVDDSQLPKDRFSAERLKGVDSTLKIQPAKLEDSAVYLCASSVEGLDTQYFGPGTRLTVL.

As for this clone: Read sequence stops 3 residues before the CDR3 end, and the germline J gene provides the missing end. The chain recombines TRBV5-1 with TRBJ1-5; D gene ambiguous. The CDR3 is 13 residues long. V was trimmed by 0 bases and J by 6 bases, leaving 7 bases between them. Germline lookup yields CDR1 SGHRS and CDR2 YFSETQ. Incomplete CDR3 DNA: TGCGCCAGCAGCTTGGATGGTAGTCAGCCC. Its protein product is CASSLDGSQP. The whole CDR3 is CASSLDGSQPQHF.

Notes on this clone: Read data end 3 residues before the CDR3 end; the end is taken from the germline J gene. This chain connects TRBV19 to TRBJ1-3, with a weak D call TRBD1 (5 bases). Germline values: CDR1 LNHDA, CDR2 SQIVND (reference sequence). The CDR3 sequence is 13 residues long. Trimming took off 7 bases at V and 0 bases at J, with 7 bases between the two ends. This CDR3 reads CASKGSSGNTIYF. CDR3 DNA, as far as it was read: TGTGCCAGTAAGGGGAGCTCTGGAAACACC.

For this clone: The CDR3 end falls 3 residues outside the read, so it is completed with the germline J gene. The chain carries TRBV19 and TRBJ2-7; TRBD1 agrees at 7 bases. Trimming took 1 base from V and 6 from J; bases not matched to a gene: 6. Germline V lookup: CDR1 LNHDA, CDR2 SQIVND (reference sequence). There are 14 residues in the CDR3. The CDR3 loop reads CASSIVQGTSEQYF. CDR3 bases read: TGTGCCAGTAGTATAGTACAGGGGACCAGCGAG.

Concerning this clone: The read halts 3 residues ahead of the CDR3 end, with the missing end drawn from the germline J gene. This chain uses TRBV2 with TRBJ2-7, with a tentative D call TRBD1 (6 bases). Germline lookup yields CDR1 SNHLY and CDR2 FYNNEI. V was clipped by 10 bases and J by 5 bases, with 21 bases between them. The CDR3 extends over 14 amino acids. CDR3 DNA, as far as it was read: TGTGCCACCCAGAGAGGACAGAGTCCCCACGAG. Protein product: CATQRGQSPHE. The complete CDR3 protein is CATQRGQSPHEQYF.

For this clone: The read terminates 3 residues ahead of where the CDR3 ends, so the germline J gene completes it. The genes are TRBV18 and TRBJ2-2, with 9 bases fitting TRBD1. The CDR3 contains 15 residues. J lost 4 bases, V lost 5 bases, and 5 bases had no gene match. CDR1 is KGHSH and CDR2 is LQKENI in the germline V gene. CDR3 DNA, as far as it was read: TGTGCCAGCTCAGAGGGACAGGGACGCACCGGGGAG. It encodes CASSEGQGRTGE. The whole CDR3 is CASSEGQGRTGELFF. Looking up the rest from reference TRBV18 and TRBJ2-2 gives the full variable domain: NAGVMQNPRHLVRRRGQEARLRCSPMKGHSHVYWYRQLPEEGLKFMVYLQKENIIDESGMPKERFSAEFPKEGPSILRIQQVVRGDSAAYFCASSEGQGRTGELFFGEGSRLTVL.

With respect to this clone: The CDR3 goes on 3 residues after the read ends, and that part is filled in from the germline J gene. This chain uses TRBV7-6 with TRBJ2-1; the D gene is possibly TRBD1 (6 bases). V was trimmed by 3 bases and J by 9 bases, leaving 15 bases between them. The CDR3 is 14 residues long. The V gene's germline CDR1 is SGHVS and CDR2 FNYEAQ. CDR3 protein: CASSFYAGDGEQFF. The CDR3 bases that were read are TGTGCCAGCAGCTTTTATGCAGGGGACGGTGAG.

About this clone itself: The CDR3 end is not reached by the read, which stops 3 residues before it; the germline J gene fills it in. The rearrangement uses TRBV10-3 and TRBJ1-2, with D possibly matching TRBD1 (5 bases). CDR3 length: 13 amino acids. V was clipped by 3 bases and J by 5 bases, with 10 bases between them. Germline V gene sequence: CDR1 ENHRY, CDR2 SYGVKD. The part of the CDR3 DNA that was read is TGTGCCATCAGTGAACAGGAGGGGTATGGC. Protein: CAISEQEGYG. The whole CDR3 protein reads CAISEQEGYGYTF.

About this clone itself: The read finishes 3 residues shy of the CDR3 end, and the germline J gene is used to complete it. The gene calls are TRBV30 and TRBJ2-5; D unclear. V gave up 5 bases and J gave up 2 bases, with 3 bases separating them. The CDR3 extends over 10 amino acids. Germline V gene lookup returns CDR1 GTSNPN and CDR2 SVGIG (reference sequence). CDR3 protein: CAWSQETQYF. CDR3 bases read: TGTGCCTGGTCACAAGAGACC.

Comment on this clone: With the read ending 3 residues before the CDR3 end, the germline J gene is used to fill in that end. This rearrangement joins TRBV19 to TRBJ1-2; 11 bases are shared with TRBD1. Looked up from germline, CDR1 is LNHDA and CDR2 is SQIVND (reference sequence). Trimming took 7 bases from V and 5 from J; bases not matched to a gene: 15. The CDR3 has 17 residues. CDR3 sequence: CASIGPDRGQRRYGYTF. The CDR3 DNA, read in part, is TGTGCCAGTATTGGGCCGGACAGGGGGCAGAGAAGATATGGC.

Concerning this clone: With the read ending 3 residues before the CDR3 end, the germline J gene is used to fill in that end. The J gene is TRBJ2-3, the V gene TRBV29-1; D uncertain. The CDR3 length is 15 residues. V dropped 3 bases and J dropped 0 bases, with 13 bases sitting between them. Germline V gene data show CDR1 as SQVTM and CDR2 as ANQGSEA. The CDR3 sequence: CSVDLPSRSTDTQYF. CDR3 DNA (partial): TGCAGCGTTGACCTTCCGAGTAGAAGCACAGATACG.

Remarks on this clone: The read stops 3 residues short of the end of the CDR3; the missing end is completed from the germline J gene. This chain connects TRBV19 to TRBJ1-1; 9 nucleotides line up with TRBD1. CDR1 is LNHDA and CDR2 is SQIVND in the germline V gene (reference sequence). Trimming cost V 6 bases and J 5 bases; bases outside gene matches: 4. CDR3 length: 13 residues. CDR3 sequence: CASSLTGGTEAFF. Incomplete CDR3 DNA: TGTGCCAGTAGCCTGACAGGGGGGACTGAA.